Each of the 2 T cell receptor beta chains below was sequenced from the same sample in a study of blood T cell repertoires in COVID-19. Repertoires were generated with immunoSEQ multiplex PCR, while TCRdb's copy carries only in-frame clones and drops some. The sample shows fewer than 450,000 clones, 91% of them seen only once. What was sequenced was peripheral blood. The receptors shown here come from a woman aged 18-29 years who had recovered from COVID-19.

V usage is TRBV5-4 and J usage is TRBJ1-5; 7 nucleotides align to TRBD1. Trimming removed 4 bases from V and 4 bases from J; junction bases left unmatched: 5. The CDR3 extends over 14 amino acids. Per the germline V gene, CDR1 is SGHNT and CDR2 is YYREEE (reference sequence). CDR3 sequence: CASSRGTENQPQHF. The CDR3 nucleotides are TGTGCCAGCAGCCGGGGGACAGAAAATCAGCCCCAGCATTTT.

The CDR3 DNA reads as TGTGCCACCAGTGACTGGACAGGGTACTCTGGAAACACCATATATTTT. Translated, it gives CATSDWTGYSGNTIYF. The chain has TRBV24-1 and TRBJ1-3; 8 bases are shared with TRBD1. The trim removed 4 bases at V and 0 bases at J, leaving 4 bases unmatched. This CDR3 comprises 16 residues. Germline CDR1 reads KGHDR; CDR2 reads SFDVKD.